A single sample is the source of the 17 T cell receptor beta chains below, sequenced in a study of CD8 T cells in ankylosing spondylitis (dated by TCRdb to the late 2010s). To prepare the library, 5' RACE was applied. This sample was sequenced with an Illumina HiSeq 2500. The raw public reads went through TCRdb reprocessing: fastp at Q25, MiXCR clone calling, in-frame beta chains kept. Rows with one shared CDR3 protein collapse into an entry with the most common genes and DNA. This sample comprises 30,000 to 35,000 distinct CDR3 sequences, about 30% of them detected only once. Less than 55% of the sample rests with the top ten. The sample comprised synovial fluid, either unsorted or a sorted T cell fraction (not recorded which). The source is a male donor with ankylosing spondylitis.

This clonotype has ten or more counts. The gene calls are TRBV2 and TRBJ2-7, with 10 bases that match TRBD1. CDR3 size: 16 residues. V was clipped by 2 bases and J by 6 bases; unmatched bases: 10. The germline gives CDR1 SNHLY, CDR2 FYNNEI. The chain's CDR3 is CASSEFPGQGSLEQYF. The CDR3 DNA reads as TGTGCCAGCAGTGAATTCCCGGGACAGGGGTCTCTCGAGCAGTACTTC. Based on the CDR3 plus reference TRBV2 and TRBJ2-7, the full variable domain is EPEVTQTPSHQVTQMGQEVILRCVPISNHLYFYWYRQILGQKVEFLVSFYNNEISEKSEIFDDQFSVERPDGSNFTLKIRSTKLEDSAMYFCASSEFPGQGSLEQYFGPGTRLTVT.

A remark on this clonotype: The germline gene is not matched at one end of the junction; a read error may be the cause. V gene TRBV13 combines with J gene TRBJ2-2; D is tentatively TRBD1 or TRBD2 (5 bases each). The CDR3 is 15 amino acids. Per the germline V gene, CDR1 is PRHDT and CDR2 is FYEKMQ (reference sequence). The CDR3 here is CTSSLVDGATGELFF. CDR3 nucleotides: TGTACCAGCAGCTTAGTTGACGGGGCCACCGGGGAGCTGTTTTTT.

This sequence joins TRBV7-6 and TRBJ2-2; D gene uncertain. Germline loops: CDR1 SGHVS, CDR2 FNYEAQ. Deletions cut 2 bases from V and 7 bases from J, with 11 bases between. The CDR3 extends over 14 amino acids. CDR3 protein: CASSLFLVGGELFF. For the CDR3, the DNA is TGTGCCAGCAGCTTATTTTTGGTCGGCGGGGAGCTGTTTTTT.

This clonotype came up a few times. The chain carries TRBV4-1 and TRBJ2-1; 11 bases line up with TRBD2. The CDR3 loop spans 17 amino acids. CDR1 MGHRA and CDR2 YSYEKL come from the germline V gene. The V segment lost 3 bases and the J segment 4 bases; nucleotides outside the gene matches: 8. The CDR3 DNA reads TGCGCCAGCAGCCATCATGAGGGACTAGCGGTTTACAATGAGCAGTTCTTC. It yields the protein CASSHHEGLAVYNEQFF.

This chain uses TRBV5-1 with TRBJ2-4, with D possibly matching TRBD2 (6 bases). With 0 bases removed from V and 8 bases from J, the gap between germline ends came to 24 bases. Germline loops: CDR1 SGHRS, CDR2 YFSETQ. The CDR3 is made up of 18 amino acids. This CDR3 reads CASSLAAGRALGRDIQYF. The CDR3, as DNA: TGCGCCAGCAGCTTGGCGGCGGGAAGGGCCCTAGGTCGAGACATTCAGTACTTC.

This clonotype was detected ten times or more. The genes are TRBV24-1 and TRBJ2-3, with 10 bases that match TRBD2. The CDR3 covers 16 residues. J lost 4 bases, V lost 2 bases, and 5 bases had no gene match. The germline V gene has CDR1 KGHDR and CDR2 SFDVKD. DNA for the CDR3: TGTGCCACCAGTGATTCTTTAGCGGGAGGTGCAGATACGCAGTATTTT. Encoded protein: CATSDSLAGGADTQYF.

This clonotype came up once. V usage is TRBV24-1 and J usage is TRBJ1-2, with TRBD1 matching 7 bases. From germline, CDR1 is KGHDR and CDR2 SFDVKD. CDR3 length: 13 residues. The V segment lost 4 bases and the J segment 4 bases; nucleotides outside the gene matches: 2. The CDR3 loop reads CATSEDRFYGYTF. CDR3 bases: TGTGCCACCAGTGAGGACAGGTTCTATGGCTACACCTTC.

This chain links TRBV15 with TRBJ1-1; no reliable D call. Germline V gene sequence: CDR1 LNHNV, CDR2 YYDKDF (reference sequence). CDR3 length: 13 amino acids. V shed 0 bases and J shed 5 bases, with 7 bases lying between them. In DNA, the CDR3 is TGTGCCACCAGCAGAGACCCGAGAACTGAAGCTTTCTTT. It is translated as CATSRDPRTEAFF. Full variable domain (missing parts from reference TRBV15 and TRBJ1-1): DAMVIQNPRYQVTQFGKPVTLSCSQTLNHNVMYWYQQKSSQAPKLLFHYYDKDFNNEADTPDNFQSRRPNTSFCFLDIRSPGLGDTAMYLCATSRDPRTEAFFGQGTRLTVV.

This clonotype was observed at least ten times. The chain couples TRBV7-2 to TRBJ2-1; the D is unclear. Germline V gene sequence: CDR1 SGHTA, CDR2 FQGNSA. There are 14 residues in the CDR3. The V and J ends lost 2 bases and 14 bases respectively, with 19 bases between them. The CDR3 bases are TGTGCCAGCAGCTTACCCCAATGGCGAGGACGGGAGTTCTTC. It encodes CASSLPQWRGREFF. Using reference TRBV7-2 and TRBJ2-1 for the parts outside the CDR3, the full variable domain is GAGVSQSPSNKVTEKGKDVELRCDPISGHTALYWYRQSLGQGLEFLIYFQGNSAPDKSGLPSDRFSAERTGGSVSTLTIQRTQQEDSAVYLCASSLPQWRGREFFGPGTRLTVL.

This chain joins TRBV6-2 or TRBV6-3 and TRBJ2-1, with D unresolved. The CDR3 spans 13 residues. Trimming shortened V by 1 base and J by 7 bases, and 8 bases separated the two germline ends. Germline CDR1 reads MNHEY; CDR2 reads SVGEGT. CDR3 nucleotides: TGTGCCAGCAGTTACTTGGGAAGGAATGAGCAGTTCTTC. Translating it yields CASSYLGRNEQFF.

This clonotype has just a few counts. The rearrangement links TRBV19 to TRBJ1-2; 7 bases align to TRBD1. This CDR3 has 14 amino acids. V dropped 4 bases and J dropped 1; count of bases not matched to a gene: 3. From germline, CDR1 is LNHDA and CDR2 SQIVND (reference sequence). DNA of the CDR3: TGTGCCAGTAGTACCCGGGACAGTAACTATGGCTACACCTTC. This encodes CASSTRDSNYGYTF. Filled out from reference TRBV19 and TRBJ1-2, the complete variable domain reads DGGITQSPKYLFRKEGQNVTLSCEQNLNHDAMYWYRQDPGQGLRLIYYSQIVNDFQKGDIAEGYSVSREKKESFPLTVTSAQKNPTAFYLCASSTRDSNYGYTFGSGTRLTVV.

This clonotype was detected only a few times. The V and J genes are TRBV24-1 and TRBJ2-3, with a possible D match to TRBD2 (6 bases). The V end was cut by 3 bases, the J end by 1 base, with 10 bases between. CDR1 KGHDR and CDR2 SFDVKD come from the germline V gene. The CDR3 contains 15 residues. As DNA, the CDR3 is TGTGCCACCAGTGATGCGGGACTCCGCACAGATACGCAGTATTTT. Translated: CATSDAGLRTDTQYF.

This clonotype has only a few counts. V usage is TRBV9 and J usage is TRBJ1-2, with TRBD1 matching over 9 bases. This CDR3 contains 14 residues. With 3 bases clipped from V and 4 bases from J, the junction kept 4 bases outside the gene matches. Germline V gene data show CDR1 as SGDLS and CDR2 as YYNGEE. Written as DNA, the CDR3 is TGTGCCAGCAGCGGAACACAGGGGGCCTATGGCTACACCTTC. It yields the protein CASSGTQGAYGYTF.

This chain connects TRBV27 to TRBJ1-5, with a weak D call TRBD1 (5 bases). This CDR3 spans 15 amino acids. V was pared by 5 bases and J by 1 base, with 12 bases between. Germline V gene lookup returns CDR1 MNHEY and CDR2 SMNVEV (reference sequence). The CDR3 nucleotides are TGTGCCAGCAGTCTTAGCAGGGAGAGCAATCAGCCCCAGCATTTT. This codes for CASSLSRESNQPQHF.

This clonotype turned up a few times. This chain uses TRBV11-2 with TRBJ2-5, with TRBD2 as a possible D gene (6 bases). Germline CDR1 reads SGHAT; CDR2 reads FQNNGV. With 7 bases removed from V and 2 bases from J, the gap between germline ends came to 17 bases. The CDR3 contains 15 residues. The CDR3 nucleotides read TGTGCCAGCACCTCCGTGGGGGACTTACAAGAGACCCAGTACTTC. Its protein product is CASTSVGDLQETQYF. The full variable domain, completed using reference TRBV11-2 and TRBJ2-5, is EAGVAQSPRYKIIEKRQSVAFWCNPISGHATLYWYQQILGQGPKLLIQFQNNGVVDDSQLPKDRFSAERLKGVDSTLKIQPAKLEDSAVYLCASTSVGDLQETQYFGPGTRLLVL.

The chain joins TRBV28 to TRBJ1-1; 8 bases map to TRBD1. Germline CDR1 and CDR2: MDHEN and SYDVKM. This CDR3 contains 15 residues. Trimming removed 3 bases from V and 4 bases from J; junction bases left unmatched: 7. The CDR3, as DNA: TGTGCCAGCAGTTTCCCAGGGGGCGGGAGCACTGAAGCTTTCTTT. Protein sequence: CASSFPGGGSTEAFF.

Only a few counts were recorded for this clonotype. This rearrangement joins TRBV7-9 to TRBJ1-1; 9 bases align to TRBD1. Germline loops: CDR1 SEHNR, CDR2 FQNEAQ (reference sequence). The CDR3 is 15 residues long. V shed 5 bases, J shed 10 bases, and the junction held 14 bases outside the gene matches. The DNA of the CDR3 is TGTGCCAGCAGCGCGCGAACAGGGGGCGCGAATTTAGCTTTCTTT. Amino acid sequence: CASSARTGGANLAFF.